This T cell receptor (beta chain) emerged from a study of tumor and adjacent non-tumor tissue in lung cancer. For the study at large: The patients, approximately nine men and 4 or 5 women, were about 30 to 76 with stage I to III disease.

This CDR3 contains 12 residues. CDR1 is SQVTM, CDR2 ANQGSEA, per germline. TCRbeta libraries were built with three rounds of nested PCR, modified from ARM-PCR. One entry per CDR3 protein, called by TCRdb with MiXCR from the multiplex PCR reads. The sample gives some 100,000 distinct CDR3 sequences, approximately 82% of which show up once; 37% is in the top ten. Comment on this clonotype: One base away lies a much larger clone, so this may be a sequencing read error.

This sample's RNA came from whole unsorted tissue. Sequenced sample: lung tumor tissue. The chain uses TRBV29-1 and TRBJ2-5, with D perhaps TRBD2 (5 bases). The receptor was isolated from a woman aged 55 to 70 with non-small cell lung cancer. The CDR3 coding sequence is TGCTGCGTTGAAGATTCGGGGGAGACCCAGTACTTC. Translating gives CCVEDSGETQYF.